This T cell receptor (beta chain) was recorded in a study of control samples from healthy donors and cancer patients. J gave up 4 bases and V 2 bases, and 3 bases lay outside the gene matches. The CDR3 extends over 14 amino acids. Germline CDR1 reads SGHTA; CDR2 reads FQGNSA. The sample holds one count of this clone. Clones were sequenced by immunoSEQ multiplex PCR, and TCRdb holds only the in-frame ones, with some missing. Of under 200,000 clones listed, roughly 94% are singletons. The rearrangement uses TRBV7-2 and TRBJ1-1; 8 bases fit TRBD1. The sample comprised blood. The clonotype was recovered from a middle-aged woman in good health. CDR3 in amino acids: CASSLRQGPTEAFF. Here the CDR3 DNA reads TGTGCCAGCAGCTTAAGACAGGGGCCCACTGAAGCTTTCTTT.